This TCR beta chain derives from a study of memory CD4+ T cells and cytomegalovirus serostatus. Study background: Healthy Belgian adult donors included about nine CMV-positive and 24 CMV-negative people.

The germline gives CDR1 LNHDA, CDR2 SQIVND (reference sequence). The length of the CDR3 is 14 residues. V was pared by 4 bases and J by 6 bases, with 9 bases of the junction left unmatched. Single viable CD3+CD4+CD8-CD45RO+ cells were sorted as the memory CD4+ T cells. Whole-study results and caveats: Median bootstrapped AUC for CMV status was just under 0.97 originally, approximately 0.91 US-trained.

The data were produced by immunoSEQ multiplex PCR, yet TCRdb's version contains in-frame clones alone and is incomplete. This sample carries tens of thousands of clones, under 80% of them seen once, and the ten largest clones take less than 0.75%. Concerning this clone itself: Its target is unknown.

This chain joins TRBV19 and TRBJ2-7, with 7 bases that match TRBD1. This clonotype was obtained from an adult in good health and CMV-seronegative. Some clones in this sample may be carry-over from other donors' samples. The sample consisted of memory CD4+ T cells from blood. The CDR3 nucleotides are TGTGCCAGTAGTAAGCGACAGGGAAGGATCGAGCAGTACTTC. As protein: CASSKRQGRIEQYF.